This is a list of T cell receptor beta chains from one sample in a study of blood T cell repertoires in COVID-19. Using immunoSEQ multiplex PCR, the repertoire was profiled, and TCRdb retains in-frame clones only, with some absent. Of 300,000 to 400,000 clones listed, approximately 90% are singletons. The specimen sequenced was PBMCs or T cells enriched from blood (not recorded which). The origin of the receptors is a woman aged 25 to 39 who had been exposed to COVID-19. CDR3s include the opening cysteine and the closing phenylalanine or tryptophan.

j_call: TRBJ1-4; v_call: TRBV6-5; cdr3_aa: CASSYRDRTEKLFF
j_call: TRBJ1-1; v_call: TRBV11-1; cdr3_aa: CASSPHRGTEAFF
j_call: TRBJ2-7; v_call: TRBV7-9; cdr3_aa: CASSLAAGGPNYEQYF
j_call: TRBJ1-1; v_call: TRBV3-1/TRBV3-2; cdr3_aa: CASSQAWGGNTEAFF
j_call: TRBJ1-3; v_call: TRBV5-6; cdr3_aa: CASSFRYSGNTIYF
j_call: TRBJ1-5; v_call: TRBV2; cdr3_aa: CASSAGVNQPQHF
j_call: TRBJ2-5; v_call: TRBV7-9; cdr3_aa: CATSWGGVRETQYF
j_call: TRBJ2-4; v_call: TRBV12-5; cdr3_aa: CASGSSGNGIQYF
j_call: TRBJ1-2; v_call: TRBV7-2; cdr3_aa: CASSPGNPMVYGYTF
j_call: TRBJ1-2; v_call: TRBV5-4; cdr3_aa: CASSSDFYGYTF
j_call: TRBJ2-1; v_call: TRBV25-1; cdr3_aa: CASSGQDNEQFF
j_call: TRBJ1-2; v_call: TRBV18; cdr3_aa: CASSPRGQGYYGYTF
j_call: TRBJ2-7; v_call: TRBV27; cdr3_aa: CASSSPRSGGGTYEQYF
j_call: TRBJ2-7; v_call: TRBV7-8; cdr3_aa: CASSSNRGAVTYEQYF
j_call: TRBJ1-5; v_call: TRBV23-1; cdr3_aa: CASSPWRYGNQPQHF
j_call: TRBJ1-6; v_call: TRBV5-1; cdr3_aa: CASSPRTGSNSPLHF
j_call: TRBJ1-6; v_call: TRBV18; cdr3_aa: CASSLGQVDNSPLHF
j_call: TRBJ1-6; v_call: TRBV2; cdr3_aa: CASTEEGIYNSPLHF
j_call: TRBJ1-6; v_call: TRBV5-8; cdr3_aa: CASSPTGGYNSPLHF
j_call: TRBJ2-7; v_call: TRBV9; cdr3_aa: CASSPHISYEQYF
j_call: TRBJ2-7; v_call: TRBV6-5; cdr3_aa: CASSLRTGAAYEQYF
j_call: TRBJ1-4; v_call: TRBV4-1; cdr3_aa: CASSQEVYRGSATNEKLFF
j_call: TRBJ2-3; v_call: TRBV27; cdr3_aa: CASSLFRGMGTQYF
j_call: TRBJ1-1; v_call: TRBV27; cdr3_aa: CASSYSQNTEAFF
j_call: TRBJ1-2; v_call: TRBV19; cdr3_aa: CASGPLGYGYTF
j_call: TRBJ1-3; v_call: TRBV6-6; cdr3_aa: CASSYSGQGGNTIYF
j_call: TRBJ2-7; v_call: TRBV7-9; cdr3_aa: CASSPQLAGGYEQYF
j_call: TRBJ2-6; v_call: TRBV5-8; cdr3_aa: CARRGLADSGANVLTF
j_call: TRBJ2-3; v_call: TRBV11-2; cdr3_aa: CASSLDWGVAIDTQYF
j_call: TRBJ2-1; v_call: TRBV5-1; cdr3_aa: CASSRLAGGLNEQFF
j_call: TRBJ1-2; v_call: TRBV6-2/TRBV6-3; cdr3_aa: CASSPPGGTGASGYTF
j_call: TRBJ2-1; v_call: TRBV25-1; cdr3_aa: CASRSGRALYNEQFF
j_call: TRBJ2-5; v_call: TRBV2; cdr3_aa: CASSGGGGYQETQYF
j_call: TRBJ2-7; v_call: TRBV4-2; cdr3_aa: CASSPWSGAGGYEQYF
j_call: TRBJ1-6; v_call: TRBV3-1/TRBV3-2; cdr3_aa: CASSQVGPGGNSPLHF
j_call: TRBJ1-2; v_call: TRBV14; cdr3_aa: CASSVRGSVDYGYTF
j_call: TRBJ2-2; v_call: TRBV6-4; cdr3_aa: CASSPLPNTGELFF
j_call: TRBJ2-3; v_call: TRBV6-2/TRBV6-3; cdr3_aa: CASSYFWTGAIPDTQYF
j_call: TRBJ2-6; v_call: TRBV18; cdr3_aa: CASSPVGLASGANVLTF
j_call: TRBJ2-1; v_call: TRBV24-1; cdr3_aa: CATSDSTGLGYNEQFF
j_call: TRBJ1-2; v_call: TRBV24-1; cdr3_aa: CATSDQGQGIYGYTF
j_call: TRBJ1-2; v_call: TRBV6-5; cdr3_aa: CASTPARRRGGYTF
j_call: TRBJ1-5; v_call: TRBV18; cdr3_aa: CASSPLPIGGYSNQPQHF
j_call: TRBJ1-3; v_call: TRBV10-3; cdr3_aa: CAISGGQEGVNTIYF
j_call: TRBJ2-2; v_call: TRBV7-8; cdr3_aa: CASSQPLAGGTGELFF
j_call: TRBJ2-5; v_call: TRBV9; cdr3_aa: CASSSRSGGAGETQYF
j_call: TRBJ2-3; v_call: TRBV24-1; cdr3_aa: CATSDRGGGTDTQYF
j_call: TRBJ2-1; v_call: TRBV3-1/TRBV3-2; cdr3_aa: CASSLRTSGAKFF
j_call: TRBJ1-3; v_call: TRBV9; cdr3_aa: CASSVAGVSGNTIYF